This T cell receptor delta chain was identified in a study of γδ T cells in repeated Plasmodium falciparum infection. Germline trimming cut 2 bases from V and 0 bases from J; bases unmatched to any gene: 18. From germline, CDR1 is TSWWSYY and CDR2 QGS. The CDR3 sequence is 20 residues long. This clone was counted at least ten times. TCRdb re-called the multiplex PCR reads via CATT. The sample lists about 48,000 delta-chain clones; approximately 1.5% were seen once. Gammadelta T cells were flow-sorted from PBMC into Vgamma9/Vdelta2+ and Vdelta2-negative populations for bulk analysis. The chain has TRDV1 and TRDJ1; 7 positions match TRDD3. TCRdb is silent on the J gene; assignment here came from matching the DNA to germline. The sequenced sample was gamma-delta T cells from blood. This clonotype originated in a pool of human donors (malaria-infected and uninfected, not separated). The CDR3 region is CALGEKPQYWGLLYTDKLIF. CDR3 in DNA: TGTGCTCTTGGGGAAAAACCCCAGTACTGGGGACTGCTGTACACCGATAAACTCATCTTT.